This T cell receptor (beta chain) was recovered during a study of OX40 agonist ivuxolimab in advanced cancers. Turning to the study itself: Patients were treated with intravenous ivuxolimab, dosed at 0.01 to 10 mg/kg and infused every 2 weeks. Dose-escalation subjects each had hepatocellular carcinoma, melanoma, renal cell or head and neck cancer.

The germline V gene has CDR1 SQVTM and CDR2 ANQGSEA. The ends were cut back, 2 bases at V and 2 bases at J, with 11 bases in the middle. The CDR3 contains 14 residues. Profiling relied on immunoSEQ multiplex PCR, and the TCRdb table lists in-frame clones only, not all of them. The table lists around 100,000 clones, approximately 90% of them singletons. The sequenced sample was CD4+ or CD8+ T cells sorted from blood, obtained in a trial of the OX40 agonist ivuxolimab. The V and J genes are TRBV29-1 and TRBJ2-3; D is possibly TRBD1 (6 bases). This receptor was identified in an adult with an advanced solid tumor such as melanoma, head and neck, liver or kidney cancer. The CDR3 here is CSVETGTSTDTQYF. DNA for the CDR3: TGCAGCGTTGAAACAGGGACGTCCACAGATACGCAGTATTTT.